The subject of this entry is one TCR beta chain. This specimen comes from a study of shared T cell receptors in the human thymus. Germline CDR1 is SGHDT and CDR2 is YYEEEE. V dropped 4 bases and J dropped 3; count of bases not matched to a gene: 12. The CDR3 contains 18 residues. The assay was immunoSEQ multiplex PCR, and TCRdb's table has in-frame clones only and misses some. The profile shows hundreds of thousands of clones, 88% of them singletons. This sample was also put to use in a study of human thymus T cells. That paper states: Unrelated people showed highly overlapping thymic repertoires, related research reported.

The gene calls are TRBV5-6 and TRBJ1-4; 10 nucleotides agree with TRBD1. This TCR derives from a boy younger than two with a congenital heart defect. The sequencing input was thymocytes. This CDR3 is CASSAIRTGGGPNEKLFF. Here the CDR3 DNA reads TGTGCCAGCAGCGCTATTCGGACAGGGGGGGGCCCTAATGAAAAACTGTTTTTT.